This TCR beta chain was found in a study of blood T cell repertoires in COVID-19. Seattle researchers signed up patients amid active infection and tracked them longitudinally. V lost 5 bases to trimming and J lost 6 bases; unmatched junction nucleotides: 9. The CDR3 runs to 15 residues. CDR1 is MNHNY and CDR2 is SVGAGI in the germline V gene (reference sequence). Profiling relied on immunoSEQ multiplex PCR, and the TCRdb table lists in-frame clones only, not all of them. The table includes over 200,000 clones, 83% detected once. V and J are TRBV6-6 and TRBJ2-3; 9 bases align to TRBD1. The origin of this receptor is a woman aged 25-40 years with COVID-19, enrolled during active disease. The sequencing input was peripheral blood. CDR3 sequence (DNA): TGTGCCAGCAGTACAACAGGGGGCCGGTGGGATACGCAGTATTTT. Protein product: CASSTTGGRWDTQYF.